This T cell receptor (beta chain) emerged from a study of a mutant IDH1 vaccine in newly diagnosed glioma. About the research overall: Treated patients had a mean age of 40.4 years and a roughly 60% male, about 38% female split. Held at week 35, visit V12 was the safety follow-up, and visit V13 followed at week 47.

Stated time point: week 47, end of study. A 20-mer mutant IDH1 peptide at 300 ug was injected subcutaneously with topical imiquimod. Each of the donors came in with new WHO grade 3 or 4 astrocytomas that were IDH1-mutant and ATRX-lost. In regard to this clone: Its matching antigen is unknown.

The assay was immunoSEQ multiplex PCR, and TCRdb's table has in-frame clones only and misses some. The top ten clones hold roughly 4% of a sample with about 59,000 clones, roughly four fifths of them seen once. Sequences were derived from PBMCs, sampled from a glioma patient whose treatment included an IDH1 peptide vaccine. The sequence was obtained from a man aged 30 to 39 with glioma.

CDR3 DNA: TGCGCCAGCAGCCCGGGGGGACAAGAGACCCAGTACTTC. Translation: CASSPGGQETQYF. This chain uses TRBV5-1 with TRBJ2-5, with 7 bases that match TRBD2. Germline V CDR1 and CDR2: SGHRS, YFSETQ. The CDR3 runs 13 residues. V shed 4 bases and J 2 bases; nucleotides not matched to a gene: 2.